This TCR beta chain was captured in a study of blood T cell repertoires in COVID-19. Background on the study: There were acute and convalescent COVID-19 samples, and they came from the United States, Italy and Spain.

In the source study's methods: Estimates of nucleated cell counts were drawn from the amplification of reference gene primers. Sequenced by immunoSEQ multiplex PCR; TCRdb stores in-frame clones only, minus some. V, J and clone size reflect that table, while D and trimming were determined from the DNA. The sample carries 46,000 or so clones, over 65% recorded once. The clonotype comes from a human donor in a cohort sampled during active COVID-19. Sequences were obtained from peripheral blood.

The CDR3 spells CASSQGATLGFTEAFF. The CDR3 nucleotides are TGTGCCAGCAGTCAGGGGGCCACGCTTGGATTCACTGAAGCTTTCTTT. The gene calls are TRBV27 and TRBJ1-1, with TRBD1 matching 8 bases. Germline V gives CDR1 MNHEY, CDR2 SMNVEV (reference sequence). J was trimmed by 4 bases and V by 5 bases; bases with no gene match: 12. The CDR3 contains 16 residues.